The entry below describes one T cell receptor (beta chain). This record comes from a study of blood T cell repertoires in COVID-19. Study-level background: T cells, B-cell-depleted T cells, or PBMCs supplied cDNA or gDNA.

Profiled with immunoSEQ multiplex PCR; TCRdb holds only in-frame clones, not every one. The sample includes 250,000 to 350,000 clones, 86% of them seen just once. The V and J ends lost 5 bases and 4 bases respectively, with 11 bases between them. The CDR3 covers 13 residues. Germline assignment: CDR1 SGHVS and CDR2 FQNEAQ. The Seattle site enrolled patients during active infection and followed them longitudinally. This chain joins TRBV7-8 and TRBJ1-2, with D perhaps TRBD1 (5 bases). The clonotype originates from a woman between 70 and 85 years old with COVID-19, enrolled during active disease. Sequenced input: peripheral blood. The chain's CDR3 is CASSQGHLYGYTF. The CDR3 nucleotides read TGTGCCAGCAGCCAAGGACACCTCTATGGCTACACCTTC. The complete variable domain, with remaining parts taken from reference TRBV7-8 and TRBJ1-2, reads GAGVSQSPRYKVAKRGQDVALRCDPISGHVSLFWYQQALGQGPEFLTYFQNEAQLDKSGLPSDRFFAERPEGSVSTLKIQRTQQEDSAVYLCASSQGHLYGYTFGSGTRLTVV.